This TCR beta chain was found in a study of blood T cell repertoires in COVID-19 (dated by TCRdb to between 2020 and 2021). About the study as a whole: The collaborator samples originated in the United States, Italy and Spain and spanned the acute and convalescent phases of COVID-19. The material from the prospective study consisted of cDNA or gDNA derived from T cells, B-cell-depleted T cells, or PBMCs. The dataset comprised deeply sampled blood TCRbeta repertoires from subjects exposed to, actively infected with, or recovered from COVID-19. The repertoires were made available in a free public database intended to serve as a resource for research on the immune response to SARS-CoV-2. The samples were drawn from the first 160 participants of the ongoing ImmuneRACE study and from 950 to 1,500 subjects provided by 6 global collaborators. The sample metadata nearly always contained a de-identified subject ID, COVID-19 status, age in years and sex. Where available, HLA class I and class II types were taken from metadata supplied by the sample provider and were not determined by assay-based typing.

Results the study describes overall, beyond this receptor: Clinical and demographic metadata were provided uncurated, with the amount varying by source and participant.

TCRbeta CDR3 regions were amplified from genomic DNA by means of the immunoSEQ Assay, a bias-controlled multiplex PCR. The study's own analysis went as follows. The number of nucleated cells in each sample was estimated by amplification of reference gene primers within the assay. To quantify the absolute abundance of each unique TCRbeta CDR3 rearrangement, sequence reads were collapsed and filtered. Productive Simpson clonality was computed per sample as the square root of Simpson's diversity index over productive rearrangements. The source is immuneACCESS, and TCRdb retained only in-frame sequences with V and J called. Part of the clones is not carried over; for the studies checked, unresolved V genes explain less than half of this, and the remainder is unexplained. The V and J calls and clone size were taken over from that table, and D and trimming were inferred from the DNA. The sample yields about 250,000 clones; approximately 90% were counted once. In total, the top ten clones hold approximately 3% of the sample.

As concerns this clone: The antigen this receptor binds is unknown. Base quality data are lacking; no much larger clone is found one base away.

Each collaborating institution followed its own protocols to collect whole blood in K2EDTA tubes. For TCRbeta analysis, collaborators shipped samples in one of three forms: frozen whole blood, isolated PBMCs, or DNA extracted from either of those sample types. This clonotype was obtained from a woman aged 25 to 39 with active or convalescent COVID-19. Sample: peripheral blood.

The bases read TGTGCCAGCAGCTTACAAAACCCCCGACGGGGTGAGCAGTTCTTC. Its protein reads: CASSLQNPRRGEQFF. The rearranged chain carries TRBV7-9 and TRBJ2-1; the D gene is possibly TRBD2, with 5 bases matching. The CDR3 runs 15 residues from the cysteine to the phenylalanine. Here the CDR3 DNA is all that survives: 45 bases in frame from base 1. Deletion took 2 bases off V and 9 bases off J, with a span of 17 bases between the germline ends. The germline V gene (reference sequence) sets CDR1 to SEHNR and CDR2 to FQNEAQ.